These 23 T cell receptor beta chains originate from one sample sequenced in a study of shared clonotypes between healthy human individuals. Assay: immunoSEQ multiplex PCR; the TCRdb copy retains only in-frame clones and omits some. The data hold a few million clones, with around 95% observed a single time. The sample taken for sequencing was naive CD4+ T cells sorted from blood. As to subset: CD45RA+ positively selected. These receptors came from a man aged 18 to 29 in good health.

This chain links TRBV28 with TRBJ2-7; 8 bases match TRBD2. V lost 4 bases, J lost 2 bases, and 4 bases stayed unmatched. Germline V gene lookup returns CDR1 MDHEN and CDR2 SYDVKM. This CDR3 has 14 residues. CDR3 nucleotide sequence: TGTGCCAGCAGTTCCGGGGGGGCTCCCTACGAGCAGTACTTC. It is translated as CASSSGGAPYEQYF.

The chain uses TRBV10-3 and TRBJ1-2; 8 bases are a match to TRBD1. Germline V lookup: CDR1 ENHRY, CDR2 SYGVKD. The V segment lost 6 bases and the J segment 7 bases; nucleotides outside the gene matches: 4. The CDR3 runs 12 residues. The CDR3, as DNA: TGTGCCATCAGGGGGACAGGCGGTGGCTACACCTTC. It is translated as CAIRGTGGGYTF.

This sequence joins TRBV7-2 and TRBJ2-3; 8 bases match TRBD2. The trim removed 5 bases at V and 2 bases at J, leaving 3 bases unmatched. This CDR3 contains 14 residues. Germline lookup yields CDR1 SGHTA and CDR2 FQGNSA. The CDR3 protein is CASSGGLVTDTQYF. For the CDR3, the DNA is TGTGCCAGCAGCGGGGGACTAGTCACAGATACGCAGTATTTT.

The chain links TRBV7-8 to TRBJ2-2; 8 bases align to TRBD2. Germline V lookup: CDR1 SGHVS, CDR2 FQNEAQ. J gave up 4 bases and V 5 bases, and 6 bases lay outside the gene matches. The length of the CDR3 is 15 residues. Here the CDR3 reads CASSIRGGVTGELFF. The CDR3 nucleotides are TGTGCCAGCAGCATACGGGGGGGAGTCACCGGGGAGCTGTTTTTT.

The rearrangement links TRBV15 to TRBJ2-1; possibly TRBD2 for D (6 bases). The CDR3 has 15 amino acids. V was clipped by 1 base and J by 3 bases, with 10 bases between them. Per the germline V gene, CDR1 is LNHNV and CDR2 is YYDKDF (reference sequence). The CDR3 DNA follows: TGTGCCACCAGCAGAGTAGGCGGGGTCTACAATGAGCAGTTCTTC. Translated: CATSRVGGVYNEQFF.

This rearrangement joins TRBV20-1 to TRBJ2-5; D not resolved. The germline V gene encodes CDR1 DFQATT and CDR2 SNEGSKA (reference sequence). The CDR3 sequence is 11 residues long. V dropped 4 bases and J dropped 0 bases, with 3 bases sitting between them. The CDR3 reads CSAKYQETQYF. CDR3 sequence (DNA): TGCAGTGCTAAGTACCAAGAGACCCAGTACTTC.

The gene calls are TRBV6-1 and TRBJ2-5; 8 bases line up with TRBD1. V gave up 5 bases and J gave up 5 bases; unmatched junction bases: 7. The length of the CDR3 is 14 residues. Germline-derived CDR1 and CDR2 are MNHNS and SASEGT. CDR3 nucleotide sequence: TGTGCCAGCAGTTCCCAGGGGGCAGGGGAGACCCAGTACTTC. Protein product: CASSSQGAGETQYF.

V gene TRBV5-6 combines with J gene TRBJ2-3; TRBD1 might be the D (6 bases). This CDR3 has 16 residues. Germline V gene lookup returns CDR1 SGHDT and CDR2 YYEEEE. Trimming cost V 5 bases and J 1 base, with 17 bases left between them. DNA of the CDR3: TGTGCCAGCAGACTTGGACAGCGAGCCGGCACAGATACGCAGTATTTT. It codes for CASRLGQRAGTDTQYF. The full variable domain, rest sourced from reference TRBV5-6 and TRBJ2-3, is DAGVTQSPTHLIKTRGQQVTLRCSPKSGHDTVSWYQQALGQGPQFIFQYYEEEERQRGNFPDRFSGHQFPNYSSELNVNALLLGDSALYLCASRLGQRAGTDTQYFGPGTRLTVL.

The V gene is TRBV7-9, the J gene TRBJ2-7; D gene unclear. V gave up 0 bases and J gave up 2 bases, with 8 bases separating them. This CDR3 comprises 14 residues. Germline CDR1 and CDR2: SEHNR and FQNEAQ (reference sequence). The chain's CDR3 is CASSLAVLPYEQYF. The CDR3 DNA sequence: TGTGCCAGCAGCTTAGCGGTCTTACCCTACGAGCAGTACTTC.

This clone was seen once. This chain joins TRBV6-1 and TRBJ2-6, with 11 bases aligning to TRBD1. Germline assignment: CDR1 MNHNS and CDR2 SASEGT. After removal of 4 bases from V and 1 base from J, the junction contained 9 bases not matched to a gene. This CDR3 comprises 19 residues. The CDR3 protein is CASSASRDRGLSGANVLTF. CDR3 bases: TGTGCCAGCAGTGCGTCCCGGGACAGGGGGTTGTCTGGGGCCAACGTCCTGACTTTC.

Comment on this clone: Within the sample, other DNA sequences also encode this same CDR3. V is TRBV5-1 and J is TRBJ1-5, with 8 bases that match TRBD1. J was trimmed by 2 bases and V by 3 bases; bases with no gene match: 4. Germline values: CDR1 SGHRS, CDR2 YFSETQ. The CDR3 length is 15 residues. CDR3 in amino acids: CASSSTGDGNQPQHF. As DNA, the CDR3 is TGCGCCAGCAGCTCGACAGGGGATGGCAATCAGCCCCAGCATTTT. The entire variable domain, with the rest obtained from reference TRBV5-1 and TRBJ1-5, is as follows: KAGVTQTPRYLIKTRGQQVTLSCSPISGHRSVSWYQQTPGQGLQFLFEYFSETQRNKGNFPGRFSGRQFSNSRSEMNVSTLELGDSALYLCASSSTGDGNQPQHFGDGTRLSIL.

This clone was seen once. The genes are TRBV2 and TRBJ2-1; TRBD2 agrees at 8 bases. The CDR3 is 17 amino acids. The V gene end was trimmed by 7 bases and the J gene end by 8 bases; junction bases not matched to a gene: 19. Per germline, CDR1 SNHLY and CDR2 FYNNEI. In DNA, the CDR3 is TGTGCCAGCACCACACCCAACCTTGGCGGGGGGCTGGATGAGCAGTTCTTC. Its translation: CASTTPNLGGGLDEQFF.

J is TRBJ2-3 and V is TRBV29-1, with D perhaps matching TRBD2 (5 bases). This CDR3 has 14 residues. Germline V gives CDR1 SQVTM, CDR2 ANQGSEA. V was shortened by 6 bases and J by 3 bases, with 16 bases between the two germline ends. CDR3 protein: CSVAVQQGTDTQYF. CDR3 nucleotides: TGCAGCGTAGCGGTTCAACAAGGGACAGATACGCAGTATTTT.

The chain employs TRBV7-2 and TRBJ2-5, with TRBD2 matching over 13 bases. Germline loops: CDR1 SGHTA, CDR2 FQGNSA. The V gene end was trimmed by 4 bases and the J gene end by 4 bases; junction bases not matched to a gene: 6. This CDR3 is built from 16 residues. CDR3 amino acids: CASSSRTSGGLETQYF. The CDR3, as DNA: TGTGCCAGCAGCTCAAGGACTAGCGGGGGATTAGAGACCCAGTACTTC.

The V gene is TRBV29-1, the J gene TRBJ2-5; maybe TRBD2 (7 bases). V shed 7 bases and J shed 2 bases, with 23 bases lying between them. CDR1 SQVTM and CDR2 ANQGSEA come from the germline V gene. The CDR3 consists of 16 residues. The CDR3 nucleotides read TGCAGCGCCCATAAAGGGGGGGCAGCGAGACAAGAGACCCAGTACTTC. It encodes CSAHKGGAARQETQYF.

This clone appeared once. CDR3 in amino acids: CASSYAAVTTEAFF. Here the CDR3 DNA reads TGTGCCAGCAGTTACGCGGCGGTCACTACTGAAGCTTTCTTT. The chain is built from TRBV6-6 and TRBJ1-1; D is unclear. Germline assignment: CDR1 MNHNY and CDR2 SVGAGI (reference sequence). The V gene lost 2 bases and the J gene lost 5 bases, with 12 bases spanning the gap. The CDR3 runs to 14 residues.

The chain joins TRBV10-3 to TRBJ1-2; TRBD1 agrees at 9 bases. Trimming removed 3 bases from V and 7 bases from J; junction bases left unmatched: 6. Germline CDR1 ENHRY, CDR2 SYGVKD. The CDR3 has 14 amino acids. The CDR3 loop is CAISDSQGASGYTF. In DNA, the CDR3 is TGTGCCATCAGTGATTCACAGGGGGCGAGTGGCTACACCTTC.

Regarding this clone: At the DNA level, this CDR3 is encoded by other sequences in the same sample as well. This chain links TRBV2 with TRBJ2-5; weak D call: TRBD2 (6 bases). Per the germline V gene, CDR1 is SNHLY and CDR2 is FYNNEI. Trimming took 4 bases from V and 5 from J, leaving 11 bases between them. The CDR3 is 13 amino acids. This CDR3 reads CASSGLAGETQYF. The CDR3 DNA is TGTGCCAGCAGTGGACTTGCGGGGGAGACCCAGTACTTC.

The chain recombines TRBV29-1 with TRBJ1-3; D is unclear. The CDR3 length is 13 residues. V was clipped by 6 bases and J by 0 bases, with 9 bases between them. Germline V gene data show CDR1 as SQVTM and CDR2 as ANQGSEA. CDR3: CSVALSSGNTIYF. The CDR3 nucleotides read TGCAGCGTCGCCCTTTCCTCTGGAAACACCATATATTTT.

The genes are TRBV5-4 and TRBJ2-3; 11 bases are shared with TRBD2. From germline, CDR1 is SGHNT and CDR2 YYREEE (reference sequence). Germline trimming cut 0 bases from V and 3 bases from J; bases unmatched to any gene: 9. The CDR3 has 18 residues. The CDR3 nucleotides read TGTGCCAGCAGCTTGGTTACTAGCGGGGGTCTGCTAACAGATACGCAGTATTTT. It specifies CASSLVTSGGLLTDTQYF.

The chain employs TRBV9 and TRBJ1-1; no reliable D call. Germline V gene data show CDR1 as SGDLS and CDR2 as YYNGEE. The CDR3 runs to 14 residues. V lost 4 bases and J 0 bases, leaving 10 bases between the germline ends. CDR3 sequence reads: CASSFSGVNTEAFF. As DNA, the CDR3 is TGTGCCAGCAGCTTTAGCGGGGTGAACACTGAAGCTTTCTTT.

The CDR3 reads CASSFKLKETQYF. The DNA of the CDR3 is TGTGCCAGCAGCTTCAAACTAAAAGAGACCCAGTACTTC. The chain joins TRBV7-8 to TRBJ2-5; D remains unclear. The CDR3 contains 13 residues. The germline V gene has CDR1 SGHVS and CDR2 FQNEAQ. V lost 3 bases, J lost 3 bases, and 8 bases lay in between.

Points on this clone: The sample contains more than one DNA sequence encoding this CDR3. The CDR3 nucleotides are TGTGCCAGCAGCTTAGGACTAGCGGGATACGAGCAGTACTTC. As protein: CASSLGLAGYEQYF. The chain employs TRBV7-2 and TRBJ2-7, with TRBD2 matching over 11 bases. Per the germline V gene, CDR1 is SGHTA and CDR2 is FQGNSA. V trimming: 1 base; J trimming: 4 bases; junction bases outside the gene matches: 0. The CDR3 extends over 14 amino acids.